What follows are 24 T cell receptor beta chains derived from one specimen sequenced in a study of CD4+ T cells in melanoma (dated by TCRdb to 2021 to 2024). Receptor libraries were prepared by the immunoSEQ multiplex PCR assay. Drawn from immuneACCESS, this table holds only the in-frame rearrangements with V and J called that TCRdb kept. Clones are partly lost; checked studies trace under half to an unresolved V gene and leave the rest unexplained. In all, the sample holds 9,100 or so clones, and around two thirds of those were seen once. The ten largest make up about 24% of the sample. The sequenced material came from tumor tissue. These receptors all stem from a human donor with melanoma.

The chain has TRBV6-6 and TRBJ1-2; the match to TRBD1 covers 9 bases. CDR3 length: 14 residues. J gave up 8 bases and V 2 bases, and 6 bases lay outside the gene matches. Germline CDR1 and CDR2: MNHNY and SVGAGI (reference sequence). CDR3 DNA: TGTGCCAGCAGTTACACCGGGACAGGGTCGGGCTACACCTTC. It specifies CASSYTGTGSGYTF.

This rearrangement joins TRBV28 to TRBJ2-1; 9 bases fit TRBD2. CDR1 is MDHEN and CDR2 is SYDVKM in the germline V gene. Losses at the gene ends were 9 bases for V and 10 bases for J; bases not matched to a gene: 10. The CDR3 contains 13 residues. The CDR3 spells CASSSGGRTEQFF. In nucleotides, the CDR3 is TGTGCCAGTAGTAGCGGGGGACGTACCGAGCAGTTCTTC.

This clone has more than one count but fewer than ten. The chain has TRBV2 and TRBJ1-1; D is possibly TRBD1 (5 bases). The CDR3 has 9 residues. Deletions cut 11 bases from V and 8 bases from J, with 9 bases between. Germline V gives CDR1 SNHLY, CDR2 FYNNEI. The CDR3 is CADTGEAFF. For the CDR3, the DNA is TGTGCCGACACAGGCGAAGCTTTCTTT.

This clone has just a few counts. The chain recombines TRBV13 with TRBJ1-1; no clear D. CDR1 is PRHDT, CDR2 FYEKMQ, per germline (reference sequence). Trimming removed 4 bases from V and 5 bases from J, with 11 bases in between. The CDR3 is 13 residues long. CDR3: CASSSGIYTEAFF. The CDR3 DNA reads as TGTGCCAGCAGCTCGGGCATTTATACTGAAGCTTTCTTT.

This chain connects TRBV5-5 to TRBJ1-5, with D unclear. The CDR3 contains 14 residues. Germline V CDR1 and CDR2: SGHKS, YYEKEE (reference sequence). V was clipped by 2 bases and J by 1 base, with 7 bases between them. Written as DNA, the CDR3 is TGTGCCAGCAGCTTCGGTGACAGCAATCAGCCCCAGCATTTT. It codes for CASSFGDSNQPQHF.

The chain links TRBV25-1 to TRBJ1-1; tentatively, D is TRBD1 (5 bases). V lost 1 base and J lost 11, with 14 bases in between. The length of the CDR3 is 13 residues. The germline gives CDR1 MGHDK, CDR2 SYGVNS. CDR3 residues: CASSESGRYMAFF. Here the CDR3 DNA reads TGTGCCAGCAGTGAATCAGGGAGGTACATGGCTTTCTTT. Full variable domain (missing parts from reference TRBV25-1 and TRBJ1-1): EADIYQTPRYLVIGTGKKITLECSQTMGHDKMYWYQQDPGMELHLIHYSYGVNSTEKGDLSSESTVSRIRTEHFPLTLESARPSHTSQYLCASSESGRYMAFFGQGTRLTVV.

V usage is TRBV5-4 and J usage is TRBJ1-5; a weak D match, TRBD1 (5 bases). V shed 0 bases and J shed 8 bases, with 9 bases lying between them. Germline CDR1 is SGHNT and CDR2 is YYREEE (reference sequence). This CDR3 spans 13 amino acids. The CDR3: CASSLGSGKPQHF. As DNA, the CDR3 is TGTGCCAGCAGCTTGGGGTCAGGGAAGCCCCAGCATTTT.

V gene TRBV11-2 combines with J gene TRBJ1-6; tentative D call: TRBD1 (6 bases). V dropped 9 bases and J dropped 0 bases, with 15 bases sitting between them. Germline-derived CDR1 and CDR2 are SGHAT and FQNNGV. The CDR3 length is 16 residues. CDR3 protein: CARFRAGDSYNSPLHF. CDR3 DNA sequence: TGTGCCAGGTTCCGGGCAGGGGACTCCTATAATTCACCCCTCCACTTT.

DNA for the CDR3: TGTGCCAGCTCACCTGAGGGGGAAAAACTGTTTTTT. It is translated as CASSPEGEKLFF. The gene calls are TRBV18 and TRBJ1-4; possibly TRBD1 for D (5 bases). V lost 3 bases and J 8 bases, leaving 7 bases between the germline ends. CDR1 KGHSH and CDR2 LQKENI come from the germline V gene. The CDR3 length is 12 residues.

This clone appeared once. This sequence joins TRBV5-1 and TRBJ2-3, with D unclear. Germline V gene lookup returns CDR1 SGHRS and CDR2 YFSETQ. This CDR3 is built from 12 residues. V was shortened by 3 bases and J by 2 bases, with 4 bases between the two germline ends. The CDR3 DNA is TGCGCCAGCAGCTCCGACACAGATACGCAGTATTTT. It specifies CASSSDTDTQYF.

The CDR3 is CASSIQGAFSGNTIYF. CDR3 bases: TGTGCCAGTAGTATCCAGGGGGCATTCTCTGGAAACACCATATATTTT. V and J are TRBV19 and TRBJ1-3, with 8 bases that match TRBD1. The junction had 4 bases not matched to a gene; V was cut back by 3 bases and J by 0 bases. The CDR3 has 16 amino acids. The germline CDR1 and CDR2 sequences are LNHDA and SQIVND (reference sequence).

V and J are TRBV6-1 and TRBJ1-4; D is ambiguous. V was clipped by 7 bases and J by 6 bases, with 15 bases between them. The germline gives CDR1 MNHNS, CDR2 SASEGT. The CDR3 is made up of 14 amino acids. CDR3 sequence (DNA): TGTGCCAGCATACAGAGGCCCTCTCATGAAAAACTGTTTTTT. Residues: CASIQRPSHEKLFF.

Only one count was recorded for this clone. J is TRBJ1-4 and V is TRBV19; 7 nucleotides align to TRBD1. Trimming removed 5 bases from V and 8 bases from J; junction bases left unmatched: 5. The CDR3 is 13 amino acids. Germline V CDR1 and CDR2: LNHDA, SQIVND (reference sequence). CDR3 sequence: CASSVTGSEKLFF. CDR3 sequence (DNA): TGTGCCAGTAGTGTGACAGGGTCCGAAAAACTGTTTTTT.

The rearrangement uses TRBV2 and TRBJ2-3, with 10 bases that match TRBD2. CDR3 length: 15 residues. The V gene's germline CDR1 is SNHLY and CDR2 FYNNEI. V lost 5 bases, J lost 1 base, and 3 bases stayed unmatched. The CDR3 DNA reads TGTGCCAGCAGTTCCCTAGCGGGGGGCACAGATACGCAGTATTTT. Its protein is CASSSLAGGTDTQYF.

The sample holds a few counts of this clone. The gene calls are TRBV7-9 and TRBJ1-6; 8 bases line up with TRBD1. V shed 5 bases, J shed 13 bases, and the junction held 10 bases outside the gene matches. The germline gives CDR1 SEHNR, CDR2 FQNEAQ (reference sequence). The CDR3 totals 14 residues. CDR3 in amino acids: CASSQDGQGRPLHF. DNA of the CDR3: TGTGCCAGCAGCCAAGACGGACAGGGTCGGCCCCTCCACTTT.

The CDR3: CASSSTGSSYEQYF. The CDR3 bases are TGCGCCAGCAGCAGTACAGGGAGCTCCTACGAGCAGTACTTC. The chain has TRBV5-1 and TRBJ2-7, with D possibly TRBD1 on 6 matching bases. Germline V gene sequence: CDR1 SGHRS, CDR2 YFSETQ. The CDR3 covers 14 residues. V was cut by 4 bases and J by 0 bases, with 11 bases left in between.

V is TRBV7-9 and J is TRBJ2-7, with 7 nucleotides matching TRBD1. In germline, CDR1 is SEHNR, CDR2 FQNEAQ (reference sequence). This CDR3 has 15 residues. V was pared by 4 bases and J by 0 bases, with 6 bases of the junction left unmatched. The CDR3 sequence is CASSSGQADSYEQYF. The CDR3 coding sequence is TGTGCCAGCAGCTCAGGACAGGCAGACTCCTACGAGCAGTACTTC.

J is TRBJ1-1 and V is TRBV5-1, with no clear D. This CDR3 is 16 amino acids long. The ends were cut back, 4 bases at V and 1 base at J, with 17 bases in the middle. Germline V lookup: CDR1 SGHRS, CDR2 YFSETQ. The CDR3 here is CASSERPPSGNTEAFF. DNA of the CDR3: TGCGCCAGCAGCGAACGACCCCCAAGCGGGAACACTGAAGCTTTCTTT.

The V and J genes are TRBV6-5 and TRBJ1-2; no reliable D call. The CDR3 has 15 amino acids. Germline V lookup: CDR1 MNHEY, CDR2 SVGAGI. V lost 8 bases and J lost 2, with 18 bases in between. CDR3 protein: CASAPSREKNYGYTF. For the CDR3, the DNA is TGTGCCAGCGCCCCCAGTCGAGAGAAAAACTATGGCTACACCTTC.

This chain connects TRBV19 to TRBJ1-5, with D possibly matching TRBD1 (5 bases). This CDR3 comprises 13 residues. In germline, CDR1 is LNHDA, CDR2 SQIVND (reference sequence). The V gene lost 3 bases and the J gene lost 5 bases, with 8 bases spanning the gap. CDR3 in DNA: TGTGCCAGTAGTATGGGACCCTATCAGCCCCAGCATTTT. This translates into CASSMGPYQPQHF. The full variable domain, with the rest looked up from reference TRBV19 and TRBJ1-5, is DGGITQSPKYLFRKEGQNVTLSCEQNLNHDAMYWYRQDPGQGLRLIYYSQIVNDFQKGDIAEGYSVSREKKESFPLTVTSAQKNPTAFYLCASSMGPYQPQHFGDGTRLSIL.

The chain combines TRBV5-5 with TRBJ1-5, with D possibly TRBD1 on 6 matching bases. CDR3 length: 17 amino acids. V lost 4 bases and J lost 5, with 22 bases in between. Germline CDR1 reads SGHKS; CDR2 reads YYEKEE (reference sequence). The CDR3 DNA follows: TGTGCCAGCAGCCATCCGGGGGGGCAGGGGTTCGATCAGCCCCAGCATTTT. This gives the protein CASSHPGGQGFDQPQHF.

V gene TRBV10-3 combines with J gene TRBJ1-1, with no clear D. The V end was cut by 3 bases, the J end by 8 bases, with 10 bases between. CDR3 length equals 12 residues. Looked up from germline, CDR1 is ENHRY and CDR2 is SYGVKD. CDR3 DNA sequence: TGTGCCATCAGTGAAAGGCAGAACGAAGCTTTCTTT. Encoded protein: CAISERQNEAFF.

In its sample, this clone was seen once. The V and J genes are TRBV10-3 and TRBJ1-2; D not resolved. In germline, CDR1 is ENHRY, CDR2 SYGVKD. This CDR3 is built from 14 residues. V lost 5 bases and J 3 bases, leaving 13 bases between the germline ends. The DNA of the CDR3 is TGTGCCATCAGTCCTGGAACCGGAGACTATGGCTACACCTTC. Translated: CAISPGTGDYGYTF.

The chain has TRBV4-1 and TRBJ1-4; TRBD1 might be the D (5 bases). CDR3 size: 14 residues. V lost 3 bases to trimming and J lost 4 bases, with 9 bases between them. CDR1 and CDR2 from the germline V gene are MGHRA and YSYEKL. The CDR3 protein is CASSHADSNEKLFF. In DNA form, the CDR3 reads TGCGCCAGCAGCCACGCAGACAGTAATGAAAAACTGTTTTTT.